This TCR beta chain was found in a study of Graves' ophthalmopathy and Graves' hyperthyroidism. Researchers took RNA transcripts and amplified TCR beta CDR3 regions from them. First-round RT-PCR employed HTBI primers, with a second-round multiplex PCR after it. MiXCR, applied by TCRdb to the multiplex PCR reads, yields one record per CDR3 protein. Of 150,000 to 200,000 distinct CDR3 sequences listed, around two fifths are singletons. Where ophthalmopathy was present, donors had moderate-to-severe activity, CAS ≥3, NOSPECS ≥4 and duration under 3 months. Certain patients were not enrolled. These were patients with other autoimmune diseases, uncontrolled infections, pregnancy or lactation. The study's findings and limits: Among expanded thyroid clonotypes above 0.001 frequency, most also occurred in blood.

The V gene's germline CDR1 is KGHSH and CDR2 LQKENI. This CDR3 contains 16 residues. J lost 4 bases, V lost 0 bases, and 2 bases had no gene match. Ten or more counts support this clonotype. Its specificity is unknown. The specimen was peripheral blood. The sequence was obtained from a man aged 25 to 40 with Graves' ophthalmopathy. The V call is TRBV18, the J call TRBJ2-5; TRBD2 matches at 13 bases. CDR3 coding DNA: TGTGCCAGCTCACCACCGGGACTAGCGGGACGAGAGACCCAGTACTTC. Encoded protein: CASSPPGLAGRETQYF.